Listed below are T cell receptor beta chains from one sample, sequenced in a study of chemoradiotherapy in HPV16-positive cancers. The data were produced by immunoSEQ multiplex PCR, yet TCRdb's version contains in-frame clones alone and is incomplete. The sample has about 31,000 clones; over 65% are singletons. The sample in question was blood, obtained from a patient who underwent chemoradiotherapy. These receptors were obtained from a human donor with HPV-associated anogenital cancer. CDR3s include the opening cysteine and the closing phenylalanine or tryptophan. The order of the fields is V gene, J gene, D gene, CDR3 protein. A D gene is named only where the DNA matches it firmly.

>TRBV14|TRBJ2-1|NA
CASSQDMGWSSYNEQFF
>TRBV18|TRBJ2-5|NA
CASSPFGGETQYF
>TRBV5-4|TRBJ1-1|NA
CASSYDSLEAFF
>TRBV5-4|TRBJ2-2|NA
CASSRGGSGTGELFF
>TRBV19|TRBJ2-7|NA
CASRGGSYEQYF
>TRBV30|TRBJ1-5|NA
CAWSVLGPGQPQHF
>TRBV7-6|TRBJ1-1|NA
CASSFRVDTEAFF
>TRBV12-5|TRBJ1-1|TRBD1
CASGLVGQVFEAFF
>TRBV14|TRBJ1-5|NA
CASSGSANQPQHF
>TRBV7-8|TRBJ1-3|NA
CASSFANSGNTIYF
>TRBV12-5|TRBJ2-7|NA
CASGFSGAYEQYF
>TRBV6-6|TRBJ1-2|NA
CASSYGGSNYGYTF
>TRBV7-2|TRBJ2-1|TRBD2
CASGDRGGLYSEQFF
>TRBV30|TRBJ2-6|NA
CAWGYGANVLTF
>TRBV7-9|TRBJ1-1|NA
CASSQTNTEAFF
>TRBV5-1|TRBJ2-5|TRBD2
CASSLALAGRETQYF
>TRBV2|TRBJ2-3|NA
CASRPPTTDTQYF
>TRBV27|TRBJ2-7|TRBD1
CASSGGTGQGAYEQYF
>TRBV19|TRBJ1-2|NA
CASSINGLADYGYTF
>TRBV5-5|TRBJ1-5|NA
CASSLAGGGNQPQHF
>TRBV5-1|TRBJ2-5|NA
CASSLDRVGETQYF
>TRBV27|TRBJ1-6|NA
CASSLSTFLRNSPLHF
>TRBV5-6|TRBJ2-3|TRBD2
CASSDHYSGGYTDTQYF
>TRBV2|TRBJ2-1|TRBD2
CASSEASSGGYNEQFF
>TRBV30|NA|TRBD1
CAGGQGLHEQYF
>TRBV19|TRBJ2-7|NA
CASSSGSYEQYF
>TRBV6-1|TRBJ1-2|NA
CASAKGRDTSYGYTF
>TRBV30|TRBJ2-7|NA
CAWSGGVRDEQYF
>TRBV7-9|TRBJ1-4|NA
CASSPGVALFF
>TRBV30|TRBJ1-2|NA
CAWTLGARNGYTF